This T cell receptor beta chain emerged from a study of neurological immune-mediated disorders. V was clipped by 0 bases and J by 2 bases, with 10 bases between them. The V gene's germline CDR1 is SGHRS and CDR2 YFSETQ. The CDR3 contains 15 residues. Turning to this clonotype: Its antigen remains unknown.

The cDNA was generated through 5'RACE incorporating 10-nucleotide random UMIs. Each CDR3 protein gets one entry after TCRdb re-called the 5' RACE reads with MiXCR. The sample yields about 30,000 distinct CDR3 sequences, more than 14% seen once. In Maryland, USA, blood bank volunteers were the healthy controls. Study-level results: The highest TCR clonal expansion occurred in HTLV-1-associated myelopathy; multiple sclerosis fell below healthy controls. There were no CDR3 amino acid sequences shared by expanded clones across subjects, a result suggesting private repertoires in all groups.

Sequenced input: PBMCs. The TCR sequence derives from a man in his 70s in good health. The chain has TRBV5-1 and TRBJ2-3; TRBD2 is a possible D gene (5 bases). For the CDR3, the DNA is TGCGCCAGCAGCTTGGTTGCGGGTTACACAGATACGCAGTATTTT. It specifies CASSLVAGYTDTQYF.